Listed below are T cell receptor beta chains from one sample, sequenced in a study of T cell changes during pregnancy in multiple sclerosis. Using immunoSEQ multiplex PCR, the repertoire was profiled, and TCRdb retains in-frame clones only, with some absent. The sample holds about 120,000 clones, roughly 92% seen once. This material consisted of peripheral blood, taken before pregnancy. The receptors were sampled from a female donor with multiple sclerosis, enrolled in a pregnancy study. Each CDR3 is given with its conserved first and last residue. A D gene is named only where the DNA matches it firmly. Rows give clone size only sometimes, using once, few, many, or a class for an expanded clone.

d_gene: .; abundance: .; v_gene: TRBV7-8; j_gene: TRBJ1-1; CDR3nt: TGTGCCAGCAGCGACAACCTACAGGGAGCTTTCTTT; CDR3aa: CASSDNLQGAFF
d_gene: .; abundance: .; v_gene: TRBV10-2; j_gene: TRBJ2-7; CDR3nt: TGCGCCAGCACCCCGGGTCCCCCTGGAGGCGAGCAGTACTTC; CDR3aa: CASTPGPPGGEQYF
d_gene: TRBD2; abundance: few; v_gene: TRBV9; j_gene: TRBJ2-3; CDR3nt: TGTGCCAGCAGCGTAGCTGTGTTGGTAGCGGGAGGGCCGGGAGATACGCAGTATTTT; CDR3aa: CASSVAVLVAGGPGDTQYF
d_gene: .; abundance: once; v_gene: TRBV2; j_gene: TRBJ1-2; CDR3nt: TGTGCCAGCAGTTCCCGCAGGAACGCTAACTATGGCTACACCTTC; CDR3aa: CASSSRRNANYGYTF
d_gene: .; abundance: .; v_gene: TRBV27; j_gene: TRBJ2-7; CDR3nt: TGTGCCAGCAGTACCTACGACAGAAGCTCCTACGAGCAGTACTTC; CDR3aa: CASSTYDRSSYEQYF
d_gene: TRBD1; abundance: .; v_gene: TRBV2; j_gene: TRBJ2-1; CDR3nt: TGTGCCAGCAGCTTGGACAGGTCAAACAATGAGCAGTTCTTC; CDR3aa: CASSLDRSNNEQFF
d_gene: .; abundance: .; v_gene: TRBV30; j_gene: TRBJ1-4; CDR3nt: TGTGCCTGGAGTCCAGGGATTAATGAAAAACTGTTTTTT; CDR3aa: CAWSPGINEKLFF
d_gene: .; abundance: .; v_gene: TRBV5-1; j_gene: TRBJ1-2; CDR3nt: TGCGCCAGCAGACCGTACCCCGGCTATGGCTACACCTTC; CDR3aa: CASRPYPGYGYTF
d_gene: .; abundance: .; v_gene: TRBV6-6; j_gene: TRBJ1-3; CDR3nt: TGTGCCAGCGGGTACAGGGAAGGCTCCGGAAACACCATATATTTT; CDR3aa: CASGYREGSGNTIYF
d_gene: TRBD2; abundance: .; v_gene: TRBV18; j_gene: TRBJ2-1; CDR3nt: TGTGCCAGCTCACCTACTAGCGGGGGATACAATGAGCAGTTCTTC; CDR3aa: CASSPTSGGYNEQFF
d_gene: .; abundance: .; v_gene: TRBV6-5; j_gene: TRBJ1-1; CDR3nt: TGTGCCAGCAGTCGTCTGAACACTGAAGCTTTCTTT; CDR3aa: CASSRLNTEAFF
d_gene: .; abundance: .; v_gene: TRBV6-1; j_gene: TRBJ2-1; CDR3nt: TGTGCCAGCAGTGAATTCGGGGGGCCCGACTACAATGAGCAGTTCTTC; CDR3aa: CASSEFGGPDYNEQFF
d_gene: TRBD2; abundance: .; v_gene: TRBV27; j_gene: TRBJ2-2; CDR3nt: TGTGCCAGCAGTTTCAGCGGGACTAGCGCGAACACCGGGGAGCTGTTTTTT; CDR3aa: CASSFSGTSANTGELFF
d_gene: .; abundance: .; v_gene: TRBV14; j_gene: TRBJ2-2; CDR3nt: TGTGCCAGCAGCCAAGGGACATATAACACCGGGGAGCTGTTTTTT; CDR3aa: CASSQGTYNTGELFF
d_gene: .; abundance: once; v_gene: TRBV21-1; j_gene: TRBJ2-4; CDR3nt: TGTGCCAGCGGCTGGCCGGTGGGGGGAGCCAAAAACATTCAGTACTTC; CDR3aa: CASGWPVGGAKNIQYF
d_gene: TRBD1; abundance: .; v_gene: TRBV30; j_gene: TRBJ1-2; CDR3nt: TGTGCCTGGAGCCCCATCCATTCCGGGACAGACGACTACACCTTC; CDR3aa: CAWSPIHSGTDDYTF
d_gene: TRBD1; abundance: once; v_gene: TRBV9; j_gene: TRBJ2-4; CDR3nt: TGTGCCAGCAGCGTAGGAGGACAGGGCAACATTCAGTACTTC; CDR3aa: CASSVGGQGNIQYF
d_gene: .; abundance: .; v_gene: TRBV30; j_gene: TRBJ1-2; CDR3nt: TGTGCCTGGAGTGTACCCGGACAGATTCTTTTTAGCACCTTC; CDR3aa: CAWSVPGQILFSTF
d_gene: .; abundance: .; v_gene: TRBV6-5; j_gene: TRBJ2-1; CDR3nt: TGTGCCAGCAGTTACCGTCTAGCATACAATGAGCAGTTCTTC; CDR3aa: CASSYRLAYNEQFF
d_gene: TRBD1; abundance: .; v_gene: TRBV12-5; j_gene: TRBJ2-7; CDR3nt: TGTGCTAGTGGTTTGGGGAAAGGACAGGGGGCCTACGAGCAGTACTTC; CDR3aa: CASGLGKGQGAYEQYF
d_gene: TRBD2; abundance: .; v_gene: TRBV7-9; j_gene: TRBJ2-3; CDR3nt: TGTGCCAGCAGCCCGAGTAGCGGGAGAAGCACAGATACGCAGTATTTT; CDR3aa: CASSPSSGRSTDTQYF
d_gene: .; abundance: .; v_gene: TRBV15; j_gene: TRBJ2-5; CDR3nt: TGTGCCACCAGCAGAGATACGAGAGGGGGAGAGACCCAGTACTTC; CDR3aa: CATSRDTRGGETQYF
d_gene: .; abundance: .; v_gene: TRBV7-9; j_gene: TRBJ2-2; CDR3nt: TGTGCCAGCAGCTTCCTCCGGGCAGGGGATAACACCGGGGAGCTGTTTTTT; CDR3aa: CASSFLRAGDNTGELFF
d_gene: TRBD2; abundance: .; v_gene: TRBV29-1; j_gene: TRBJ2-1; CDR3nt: TGCAGCGCTAGCGGGAGAGTTGGGTACAATGAGCAGTTCTTC; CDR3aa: CSASGRVGYNEQFF
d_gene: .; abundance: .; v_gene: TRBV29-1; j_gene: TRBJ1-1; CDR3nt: TGCAGCGTTGAGGGGAGAGTTTCGAACATGAACACTGAAGCTTTCTTT; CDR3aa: CSVEGRVSNMNTEAFF
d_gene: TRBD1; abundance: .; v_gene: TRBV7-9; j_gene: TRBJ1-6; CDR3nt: TGTGCCAGCAGCTTAGGCAGGGGGCTCTCTAATTCACCCCTCCACTTT; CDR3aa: CASSLGRGLSNSPLHF
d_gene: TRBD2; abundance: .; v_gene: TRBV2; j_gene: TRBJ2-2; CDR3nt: TGTGCCAGCAGTGTGCCTAGCGGCACCGGGGAGCTGTTTTTT; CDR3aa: CASSVPSGTGELFF
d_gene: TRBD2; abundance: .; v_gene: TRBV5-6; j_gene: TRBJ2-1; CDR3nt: TGTGCCAGCAGCCTCAGGGTAGCGGGCTCCTACAATGAGCAGTTCTTC; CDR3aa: CASSLRVAGSYNEQFF
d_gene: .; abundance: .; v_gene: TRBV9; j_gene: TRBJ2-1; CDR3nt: TGTGCCAGCAGCGTTGCGGGTACCTACAATGAGCAGTTCTTC; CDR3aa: CASSVAGTYNEQFF
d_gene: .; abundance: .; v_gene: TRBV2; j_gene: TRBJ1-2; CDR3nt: TGTGCCAGCAGAGCGGACTATGGCTACACCTTC; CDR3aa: CASRADYGYTF
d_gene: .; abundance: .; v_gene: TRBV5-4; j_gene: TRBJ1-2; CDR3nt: TGTGCCAGCAGCCGGGGGGCAGGGGATTATGGCTACACCTTC; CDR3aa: CASSRGAGDYGYTF
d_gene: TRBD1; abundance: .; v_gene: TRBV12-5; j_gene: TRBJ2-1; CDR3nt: TGTGCTAGTGGTTTGGTACTTGGGACAGGGGACACCTACAATGAGCAGTTCTTC; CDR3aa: CASGLVLGTGDTYNEQFF
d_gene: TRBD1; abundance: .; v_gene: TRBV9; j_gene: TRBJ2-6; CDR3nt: TGTGCCAGCAGCGTAAAGGTCAGGGGGCCTCTTGATTTCTCTGGGGCCAACGTCCTGACTTTC; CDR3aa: CASSVKVRGPLDFSGANVLTF
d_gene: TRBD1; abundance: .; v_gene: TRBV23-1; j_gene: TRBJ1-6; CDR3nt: TGCGCCAGCAGCCGAACAGGGGGAGCCTCACCCCTCCACTTT; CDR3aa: CASSRTGGASPLHF
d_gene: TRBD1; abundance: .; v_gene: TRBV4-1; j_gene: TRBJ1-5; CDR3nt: TGCGCCAGCAGCCAACAACAGGGGGCAGGTCAGCCCCAGCATTTT; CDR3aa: CASSQQQGAGQPQHF
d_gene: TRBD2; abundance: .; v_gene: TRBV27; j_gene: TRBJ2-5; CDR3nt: TGTGCCAGCAGCTTTACTAGCGGGAGAGAGACCCAGTACTTC; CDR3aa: CASSFTSGRETQYF
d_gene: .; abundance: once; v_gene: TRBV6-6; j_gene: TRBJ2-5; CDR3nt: TGTGCCAGCAGTTACTCTCGGCGGGAAGAGACCCAGTACTTC; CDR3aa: CASSYSRREETQYF
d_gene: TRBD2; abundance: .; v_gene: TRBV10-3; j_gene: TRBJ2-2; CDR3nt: TGTGCCATCAGTGAGTCTGGTAGCGGGAGGCCTAACACCGGGGAGCTGTTTTTT; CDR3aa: CAISESGSGRPNTGELFF
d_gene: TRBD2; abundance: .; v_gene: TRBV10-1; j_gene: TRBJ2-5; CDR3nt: TGCGCCAGCAGGAGCCCCCCGGGTAGCGGGATCGAGACCCAGTACTTC; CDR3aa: CASRSPPGSGIETQYF
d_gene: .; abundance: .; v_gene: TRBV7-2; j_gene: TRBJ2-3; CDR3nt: TGTGCCAGCAGCTTATTGGCTAGCCGCCCCCAACCGGGTACGCAGTATTTT; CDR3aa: CASSLLASRPQPGTQYF
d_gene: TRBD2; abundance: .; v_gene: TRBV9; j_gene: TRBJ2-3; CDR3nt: TGTGCCAGCAGCGTCAGCGGGGGGGCCACAGATACGCAGTATTTT; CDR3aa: CASSVSGGATDTQYF
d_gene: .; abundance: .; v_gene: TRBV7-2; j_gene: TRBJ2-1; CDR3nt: TGTGCCAGCAGTTTCCTGACGGGAATTGAGCAGTTCTTC; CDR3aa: CASSFLTGIEQFF
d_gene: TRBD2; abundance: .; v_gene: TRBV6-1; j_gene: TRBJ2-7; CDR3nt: TGTGCCAGCAGTGAAGCTACGGGGGGGCTACCTACCTACGAGCAGTACTTC; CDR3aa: CASSEATGGLPTYEQYF
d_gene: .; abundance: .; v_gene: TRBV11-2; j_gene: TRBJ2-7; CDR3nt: TGTGCCAGCAGCGCGTCAGGGGTCTACGAGCAGTACTTC; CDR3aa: CASSASGVYEQYF
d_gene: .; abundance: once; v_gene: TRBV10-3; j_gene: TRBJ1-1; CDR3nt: TGTGCCATCAGTGAGTCGACGGCGGCAGATAGAGAAGCTTTCTTT; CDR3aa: CAISESTAADREAFF
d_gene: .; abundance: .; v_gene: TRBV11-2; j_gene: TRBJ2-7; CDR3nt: TGTGCCAGCAGCCCCAGTGGCCGAATCGAGCAGTACTTC; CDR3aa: CASSPSGRIEQYF
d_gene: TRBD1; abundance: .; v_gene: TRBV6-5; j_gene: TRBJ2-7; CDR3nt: TGTGCCAGCACCGAGGACAGGGGTGCCGAGCAGTACTTC; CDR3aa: CASTEDRGAEQYF
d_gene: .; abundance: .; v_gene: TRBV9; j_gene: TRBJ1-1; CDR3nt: TGTGCCAGCAGCGTAGACGGGTTCACTGAAGCTTTCTTT; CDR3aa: CASSVDGFTEAFF
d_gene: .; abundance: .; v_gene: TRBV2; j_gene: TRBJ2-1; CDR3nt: TGTGCCAGCACGCTTAGCTCCTACAATGAGCAGTTCTTC; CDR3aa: CASTLSSYNEQFF
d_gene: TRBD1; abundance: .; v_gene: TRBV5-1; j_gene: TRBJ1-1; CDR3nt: TGCGCCAGCAGCTACGGACAGGGGATGAACACTGAAGCTTTCTTT; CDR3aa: CASSYGQGMNTEAFF
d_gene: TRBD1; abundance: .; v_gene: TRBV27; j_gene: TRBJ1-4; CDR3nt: TGTGCCAGCAGTAAAGGACAGGGGGGGGTTGGTTTTGGTAATGAAAAACTGTTTTTT; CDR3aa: CASSKGQGGVGFGNEKLFF
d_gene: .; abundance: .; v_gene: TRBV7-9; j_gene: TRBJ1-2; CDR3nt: TGTGCCAGCAGCGTCTCGGTAGGCTCGAGGGAGGGCTACACCTTC; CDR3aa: CASSVSVGSREGYTF
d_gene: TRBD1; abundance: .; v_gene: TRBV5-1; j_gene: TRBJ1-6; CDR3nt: TGCGCCAGCAGCCAAGGGACAGTCAATTCACCCCTCCACTTT; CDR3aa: CASSQGTVNSPLHF
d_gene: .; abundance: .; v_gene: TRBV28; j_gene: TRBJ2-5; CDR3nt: TGTGCCAGCAGTTTAATTGGAGGGGGGGATCAAGAGACCCAGTACTTC; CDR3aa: CASSLIGGGDQETQYF
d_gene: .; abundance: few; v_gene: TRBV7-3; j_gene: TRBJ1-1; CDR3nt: TGTGCCAGCAGCCTAAGGAGGGGTGGTGAAGCTTTCTTT; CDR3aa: CASSLRRGGEAFF
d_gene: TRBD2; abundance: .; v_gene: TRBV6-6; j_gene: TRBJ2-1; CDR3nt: TGTGCCAGCAGTCCCCCAGAGCGGGAGTACAATGAGCAGTTCTTC; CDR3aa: CASSPPEREYNEQFF
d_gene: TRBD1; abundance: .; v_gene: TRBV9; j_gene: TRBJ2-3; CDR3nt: TGTGCCAGCAGCCCGACAGGGGCCCGGGGAGATACGCAGTATTTT; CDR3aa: CASSPTGARGDTQYF
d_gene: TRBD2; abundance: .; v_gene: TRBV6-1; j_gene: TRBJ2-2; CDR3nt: TGTGCCAGCAGTGACTTGGGGGGGTACACCGGGGAGCTGTTTTTT; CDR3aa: CASSDLGGYTGELFF
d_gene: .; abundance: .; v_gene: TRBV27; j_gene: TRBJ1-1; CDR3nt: TGTGCCAGCAGTTCCCCGTTGGGGAGGAAGGCTTTCTTT; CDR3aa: CASSSPLGRKAFF
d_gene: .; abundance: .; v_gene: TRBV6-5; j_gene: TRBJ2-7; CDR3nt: TGTGCCAGCAGGGCCGGGTCTCAGTTCGAGCAGTACTTC; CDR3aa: CASRAGSQFEQYF